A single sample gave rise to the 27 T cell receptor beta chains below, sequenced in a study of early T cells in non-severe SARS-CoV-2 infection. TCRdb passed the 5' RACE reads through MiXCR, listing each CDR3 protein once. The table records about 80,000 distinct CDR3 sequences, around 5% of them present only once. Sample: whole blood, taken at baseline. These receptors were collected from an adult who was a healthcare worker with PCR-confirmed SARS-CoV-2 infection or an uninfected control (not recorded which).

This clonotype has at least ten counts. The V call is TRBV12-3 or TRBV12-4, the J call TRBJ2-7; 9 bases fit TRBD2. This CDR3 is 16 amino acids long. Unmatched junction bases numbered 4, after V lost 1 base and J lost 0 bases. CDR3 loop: CASSLGGRVPSYEQYF. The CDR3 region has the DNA TGTGCCAGCAGTTTAGGCGGGAGGGTCCCCTCCTACGAGCAGTACTTC.

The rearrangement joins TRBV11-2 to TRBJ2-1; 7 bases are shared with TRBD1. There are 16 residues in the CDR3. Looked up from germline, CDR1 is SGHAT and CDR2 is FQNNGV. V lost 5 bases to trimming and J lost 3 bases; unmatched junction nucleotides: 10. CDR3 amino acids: CASSANRDSRYNEQFF. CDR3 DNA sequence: TGTGCCAGCAGCGCCAACCGGGACAGTCGCTACAATGAGCAGTTCTTC.

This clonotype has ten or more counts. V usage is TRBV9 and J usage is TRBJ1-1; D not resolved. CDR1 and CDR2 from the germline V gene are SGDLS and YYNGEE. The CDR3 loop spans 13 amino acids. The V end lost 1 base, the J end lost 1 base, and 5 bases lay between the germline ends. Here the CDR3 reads CASSVTQNTEAFF. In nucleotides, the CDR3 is TGTGCCAGCAGCGTAACCCAGAACACTGAAGCTTTCTTT.

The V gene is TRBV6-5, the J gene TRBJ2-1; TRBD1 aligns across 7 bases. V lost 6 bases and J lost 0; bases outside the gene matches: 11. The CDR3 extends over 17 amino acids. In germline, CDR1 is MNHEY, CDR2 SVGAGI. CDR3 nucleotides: TGTGCCAGCAGCTCCGCCCGGGACAGCCCCTCCTACAATGAGCAGTTCTTC. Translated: CASSSARDSPSYNEQFF.

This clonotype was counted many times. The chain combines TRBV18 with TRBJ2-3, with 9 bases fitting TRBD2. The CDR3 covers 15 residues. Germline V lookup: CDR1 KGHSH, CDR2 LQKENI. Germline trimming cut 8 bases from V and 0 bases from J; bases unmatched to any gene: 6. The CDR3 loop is CASTPTSGSTDTQYF. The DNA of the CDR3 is TGTGCCAGCACTCCGACTAGCGGCAGCACAGATACGCAGTATTTT.

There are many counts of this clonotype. The CDR3 sequence is CASTSSSYNSPLHF. The CDR3 DNA reads as TGTGCCAGTACTTCTAGCTCCTATAATTCACCCCTCCACTTT. The chain uses TRBV19 and TRBJ1-6; D gene unclear. This CDR3 is built from 14 residues. V lost 7 bases and J lost 0, with 7 bases in between. In germline, CDR1 is LNHDA, CDR2 SQIVND (reference sequence).

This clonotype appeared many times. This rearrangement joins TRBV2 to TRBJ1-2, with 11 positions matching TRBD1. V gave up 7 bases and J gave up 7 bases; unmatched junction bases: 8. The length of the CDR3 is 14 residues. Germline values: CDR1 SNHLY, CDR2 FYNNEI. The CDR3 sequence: CASTRRDRGSGYTF. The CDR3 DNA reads TGTGCCAGCACCAGACGGGACAGGGGGTCTGGCTACACCTTC.

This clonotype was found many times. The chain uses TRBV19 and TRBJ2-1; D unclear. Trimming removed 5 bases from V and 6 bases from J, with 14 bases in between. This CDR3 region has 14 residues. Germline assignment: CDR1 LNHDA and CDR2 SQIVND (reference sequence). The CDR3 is CASSFPWATNEQFF. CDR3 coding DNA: TGTGCCAGTAGTTTCCCCTGGGCGACCAATGAGCAGTTCTTC.

CDR3 region: CAWRETGRSSYEQYF. CDR3 coding DNA: TGTGCCTGGAGGGAAACCGGCAGGAGCTCCTACGAGCAGTACTTC. The chain combines TRBV30 with TRBJ2-7; D remains unclear. There are 15 residues in the CDR3. Looked up from germline, CDR1 is GTSNPN and CDR2 is SVGIG (reference sequence). Between the trimmed V and J ends, which lost 3 bases and 0 bases, there was a span of 15 bases.

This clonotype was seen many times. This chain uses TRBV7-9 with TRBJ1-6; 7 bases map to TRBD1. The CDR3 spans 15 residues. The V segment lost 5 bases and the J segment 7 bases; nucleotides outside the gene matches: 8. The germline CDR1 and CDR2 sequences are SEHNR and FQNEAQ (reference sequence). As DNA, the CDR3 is TGTGCCAGCAGCCCCCACAGGGGCGAGAATTCACCCCTCCACTTT. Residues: CASSPHRGENSPLHF. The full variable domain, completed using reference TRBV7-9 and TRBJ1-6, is DTGVSQNPRHKITKRGQNVTFRCDPISEHNRLYWYRQTLGQGPEFLTYFQNEAQLEKSRLLSDRFSAERPKGSFSTLEIQRTEQGDSAMYLCASSPHRGENSPLHFGNGTRLTVT.

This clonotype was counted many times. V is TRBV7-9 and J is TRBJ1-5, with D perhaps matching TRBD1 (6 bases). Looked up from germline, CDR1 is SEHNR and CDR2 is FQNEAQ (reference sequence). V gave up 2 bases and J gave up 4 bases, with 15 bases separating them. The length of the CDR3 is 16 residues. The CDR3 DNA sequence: TGTGCCAGCAGCTTAACACCAGGGGCGGAGAATCAGCCCCAGCATTTT. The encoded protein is CASSLTPGAENQPQHF.

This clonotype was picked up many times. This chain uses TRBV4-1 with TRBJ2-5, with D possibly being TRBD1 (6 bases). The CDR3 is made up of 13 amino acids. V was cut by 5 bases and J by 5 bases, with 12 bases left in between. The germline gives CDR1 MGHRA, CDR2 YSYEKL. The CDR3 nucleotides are TGCGCCAGCAGCGGGGGCAGGCAGGAGACCCAGTACTTC. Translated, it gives CASSGGRQETQYF.

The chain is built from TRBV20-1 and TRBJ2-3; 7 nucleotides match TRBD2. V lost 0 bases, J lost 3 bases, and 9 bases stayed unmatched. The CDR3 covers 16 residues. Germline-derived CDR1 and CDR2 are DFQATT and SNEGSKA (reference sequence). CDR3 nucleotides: TGCAGTGCTAGAGAAGGGAGTAGCGGGTGGACAGATACGCAGTATTTT. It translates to CSAREGSSGWTDTQYF.

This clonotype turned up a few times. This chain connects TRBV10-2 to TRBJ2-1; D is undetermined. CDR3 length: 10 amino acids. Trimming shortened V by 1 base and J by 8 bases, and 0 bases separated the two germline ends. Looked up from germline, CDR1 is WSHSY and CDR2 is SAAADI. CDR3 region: CASSEYEQFF. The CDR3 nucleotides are TGCGCCAGCAGTGAGTATGAGCAGTTCTTC.

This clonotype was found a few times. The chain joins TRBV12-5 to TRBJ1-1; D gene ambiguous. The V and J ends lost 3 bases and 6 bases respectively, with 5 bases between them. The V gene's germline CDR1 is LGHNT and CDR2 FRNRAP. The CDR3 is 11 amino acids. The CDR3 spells CASGFGPEAFF. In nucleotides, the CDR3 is TGTGCTAGTGGTTTTGGCCCTGAAGCTTTCTTT.

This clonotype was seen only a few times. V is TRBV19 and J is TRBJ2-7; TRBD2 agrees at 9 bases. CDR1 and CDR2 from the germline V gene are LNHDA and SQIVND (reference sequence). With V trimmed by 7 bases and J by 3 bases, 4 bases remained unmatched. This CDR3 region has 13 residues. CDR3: CASTPSGNYEQYF. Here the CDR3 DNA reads TGTGCCAGTACCCCTAGCGGGAACTACGAGCAGTACTTC.

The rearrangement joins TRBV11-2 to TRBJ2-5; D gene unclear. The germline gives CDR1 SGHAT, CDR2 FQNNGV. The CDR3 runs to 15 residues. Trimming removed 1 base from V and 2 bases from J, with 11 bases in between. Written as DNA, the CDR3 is TGTGCCAGCAGCTTAGGCGACGATTATCAAGAGACCCAGTACTTC. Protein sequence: CASSLGDDYQETQYF.

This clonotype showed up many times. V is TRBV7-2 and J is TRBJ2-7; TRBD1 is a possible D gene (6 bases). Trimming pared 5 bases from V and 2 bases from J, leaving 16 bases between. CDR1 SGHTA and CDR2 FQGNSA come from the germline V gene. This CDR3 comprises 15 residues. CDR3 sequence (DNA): TGTGCCAGCAGCCGAACCTACAGGGACACCTACGAGCAGTACTTC. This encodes CASSRTYRDTYEQYF.

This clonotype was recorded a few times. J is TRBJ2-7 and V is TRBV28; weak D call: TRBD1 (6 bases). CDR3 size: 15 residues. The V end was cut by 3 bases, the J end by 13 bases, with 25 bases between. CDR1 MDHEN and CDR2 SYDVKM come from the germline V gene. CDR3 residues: CASSFNQGIYEQYYF. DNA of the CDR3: TGTGCCAGCAGTTTCAACCAGGGGATATACGAGCAGTACTACTTC.

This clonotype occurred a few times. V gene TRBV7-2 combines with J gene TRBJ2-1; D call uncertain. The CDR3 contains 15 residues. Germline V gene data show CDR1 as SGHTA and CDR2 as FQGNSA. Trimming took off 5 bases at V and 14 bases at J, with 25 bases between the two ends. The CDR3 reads CASSIDGPTMLRKFF. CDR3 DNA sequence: TGTGCCAGCAGCATAGACGGCCCTACAATGCTGAGGAAGTTCTTC.

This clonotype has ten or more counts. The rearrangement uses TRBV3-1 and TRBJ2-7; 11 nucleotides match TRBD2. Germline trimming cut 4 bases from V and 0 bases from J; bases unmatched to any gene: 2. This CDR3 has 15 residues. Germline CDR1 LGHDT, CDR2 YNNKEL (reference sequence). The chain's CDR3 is CASSPGLADSYEQYF. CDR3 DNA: TGTGCCAGCAGCCCGGGACTAGCGGACTCCTACGAGCAGTACTTC.

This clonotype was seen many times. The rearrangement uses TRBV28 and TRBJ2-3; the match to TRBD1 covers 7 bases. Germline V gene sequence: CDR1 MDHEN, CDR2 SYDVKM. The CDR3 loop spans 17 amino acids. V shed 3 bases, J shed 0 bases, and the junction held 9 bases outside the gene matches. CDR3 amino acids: CASSFSIQGRSTDTQYF. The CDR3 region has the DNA TGTGCCAGCAGTTTTTCGATACAGGGGCGGAGCACAGATACGCAGTATTTT.

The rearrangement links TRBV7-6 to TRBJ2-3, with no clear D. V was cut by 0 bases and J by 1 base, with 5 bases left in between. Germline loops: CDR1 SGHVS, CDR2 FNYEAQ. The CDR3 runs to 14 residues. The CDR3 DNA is TGTGCCAGCAGCTTAGCGGTGGGCACAGATACGCAGTATTTT. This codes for CASSLAVGTDTQYF.

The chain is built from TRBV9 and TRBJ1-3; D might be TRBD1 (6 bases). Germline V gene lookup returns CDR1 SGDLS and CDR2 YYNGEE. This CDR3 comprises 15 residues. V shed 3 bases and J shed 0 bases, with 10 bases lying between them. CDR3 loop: CASSEDSFSGNTIYF. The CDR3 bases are TGTGCCAGCAGCGAGGACAGTTTCTCTGGAAACACCATATATTTT.

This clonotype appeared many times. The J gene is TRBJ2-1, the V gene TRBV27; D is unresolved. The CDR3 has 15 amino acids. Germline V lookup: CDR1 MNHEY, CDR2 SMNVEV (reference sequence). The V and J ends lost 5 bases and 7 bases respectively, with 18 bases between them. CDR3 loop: CASSPESARRNEQFF. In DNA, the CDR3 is TGTGCCAGCAGTCCCGAGTCGGCGCGTCGGAATGAGCAGTTCTTC.

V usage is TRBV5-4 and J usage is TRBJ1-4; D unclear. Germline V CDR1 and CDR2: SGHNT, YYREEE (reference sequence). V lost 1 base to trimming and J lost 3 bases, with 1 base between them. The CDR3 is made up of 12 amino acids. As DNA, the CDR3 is TGTGCCAGCAGCTTGCCTAATGAAAAACTGTTTTTT. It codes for CASSLPNEKLFF.

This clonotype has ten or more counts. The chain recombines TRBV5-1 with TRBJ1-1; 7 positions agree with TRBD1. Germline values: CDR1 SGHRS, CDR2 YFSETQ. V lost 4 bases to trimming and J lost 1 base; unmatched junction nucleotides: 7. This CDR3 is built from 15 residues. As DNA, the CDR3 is TGCGCCAGCAGCACCCGGGACAGCCCGAACACTGAAGCTTTCTTT. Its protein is CASSTRDSPNTEAFF.